This T cell receptor beta chain is from a study of T-cell memory formation after mild COVID-19. In the study overall: The study found TCR clusters largely donor specific.

TCRdb redid the calling of the 5' RACE reads with MiXCR, one entry per CDR3 protein. The data contain fewer than 350,000 distinct CDR3 sequences, roughly 18% of them seen just once; the ten biggest clones take up roughly 23%. This clonotype was counted between two and nine times. The V and J ends lost 3 bases and 6 bases respectively, with 9 bases between them. This CDR3 is 13 amino acids long. CDR1 and CDR2 from the germline V gene are SGHTA and FQGNSA. The J gene is TRBJ2-1, the V gene TRBV7-2, with D perhaps assigned TRBD1 or TRBD2 (5 bases each). The sample was PBMCs or a T cell subset sorted from them (not recorded which). This sequence originates from a man aged 18 to 29 who had mild COVID-19 (a few samples of this study predate the infection). Cell type and time point are not known. The CDR3 DNA reads as TGTGCCAGCAGCTTTTGGGGGACCAATGAGCAGTTCTTC. Protein product: CASSFWGTNEQFF.